These 24 T cell receptor beta chains came from one sample sequenced in a study of T cell changes during pregnancy in multiple sclerosis. Some clones are missing from TCRdb's copy, which holds only in-frame ones; the method was immunoSEQ multiplex PCR. The profile shows roughly 40,000 clones, more than 85% of them singletons. The starting material was CD8+ T cells from peripheral blood mononuclear cells, obtained in the first trimester of pregnancy. The receptors come from a female donor with multiple sclerosis, enrolled in a pregnancy study.

This chain uses TRBV2 with TRBJ2-7; D is possibly TRBD1 (6 bases). Germline V gives CDR1 SNHLY, CDR2 FYNNEI. This CDR3 has 12 amino acids. Deletions cut 10 bases from V and 3 bases from J, with 13 bases between. CDR3 DNA: TGTGCCATCAGGACAGCTCACTACGAGCAGTACTTC. Translating it yields CAIRTAHYEQYF.

The rearrangement links TRBV19 to TRBJ1-2; TRBD1 aligns across 8 bases. The germline V gene has CDR1 LNHDA and CDR2 SQIVND (reference sequence). The ends lost 5 bases at V and 1 base at J; junction bases unmatched: 6. The CDR3 loop spans 15 amino acids. CDR3 DNA sequence: TGTGCCAGTAGTGCGGGGACAGGAGTTAACTATGGCTACACCTTC. Encoded protein: CASSAGTGVNYGYTF. Supplemented by reference TRBV19 and TRBJ1-2, the full variable domain reads DGGITQSPKYLFRKEGQNVTLSCEQNLNHDAMYWYRQDPGQGLRLIYYSQIVNDFQKGDIAEGYSVSREKKESFPLTVTSAQKNPTAFYLCASSAGTGVNYGYTFGSGTRLTVV.

The chain recombines TRBV12-5 with TRBJ1-5; 9 nucleotides agree with TRBD1. The CDR3 has 14 residues. V lost 6 bases to trimming and J lost 4 bases; unmatched junction nucleotides: 4. Germline V lookup: CDR1 LGHNT, CDR2 FRNRAP. CDR3 protein: CASGLGTGNQPQHF. CDR3 DNA sequence: TGTGCTAGTGGACTCGGGACAGGGAATCAGCCCCAGCATTTT.

In its sample, this clone was seen once. This chain joins TRBV11-1 and TRBJ2-1; TRBD1 matches 7 bases. Germline V lookup: CDR1 SGHAT, CDR2 FQDESV (reference sequence). The CDR3 runs to 14 residues. V was pared by 5 bases and J by 3 bases, with 4 bases of the junction left unmatched. The CDR3 coding sequence is TGTGCCAGCAGCCGGACAGGCAACTACAATGAGCAGTTCTTC. Translating it yields CASSRTGNYNEQFF.

The V call is TRBV30, the J call TRBJ1-2, with D possibly being TRBD1 (6 bases). V shed 0 bases and J shed 0 bases, with 11 bases lying between them. Per the germline V gene, CDR1 is GTSNPN and CDR2 is SVGIG (reference sequence). The CDR3 is made up of 15 amino acids. CDR3 sequence: CAWSVGQPPNYGYTF. Here the CDR3 DNA reads TGTGCCTGGAGTGTCGGACAGCCGCCTAACTATGGCTACACCTTC.

The genes are TRBV5-6 and TRBJ1-5; D is uncertain. The V gene lost 2 bases and the J gene lost 6 bases, with 12 bases spanning the gap. Germline V lookup: CDR1 SGHDT, CDR2 YYEEEE. This CDR3 spans 14 amino acids. The CDR3 DNA reads as TGTGCCAGCAGCTTCGGAGGGATGATTCAGCCCCAGCATTTT. Translating gives CASSFGGMIQPQHF.

For the CDR3, the DNA is TGCGCCAGCAGCCCTGTAGTAGCGGGGGGTGGGGTGCCAGATACGCAGTATTTT. It specifies CASSPVVAGGGVPDTQYF. The chain joins TRBV5-1 to TRBJ2-3; TRBD2 agrees at 10 bases. The CDR3 extends over 18 amino acids. The germline V gene has CDR1 SGHRS and CDR2 YFSETQ. Trimming took 4 bases from V and 4 from J; bases not matched to a gene: 15.

The chain employs TRBV27 and TRBJ2-1, with a possible D match to TRBD2 (6 bases). Looked up from germline, CDR1 is MNHEY and CDR2 is SMNVEV (reference sequence). This CDR3 has 15 amino acids. The ends were cut back, 6 bases at V and 4 bases at J, with 16 bases in the middle. CDR3: CASRHVGGEYNEQFF. The CDR3 DNA reads as TGTGCCAGCAGACATGTGGGGGGAGAATACAATGAGCAGTTCTTC.

The chain couples TRBV7-8 to TRBJ2-7, with D maybe TRBD1 (5 bases). Germline assignment: CDR1 SGHVS and CDR2 FQNEAQ. CDR3 length equals 14 residues. V dropped 0 bases and J dropped 4 bases, with 10 bases sitting between them. The CDR3 nucleotides are TGTGCCAGCAGCTTAGCTAGGGGCCGGTACGAGCAGTACTTC. Its protein is CASSLARGRYEQYF.

V is TRBV6-4 and J is TRBJ2-5; TRBD2 matches 10 bases. There are 15 residues in the CDR3. The trim removed 3 bases at V and 2 bases at J, leaving 3 bases unmatched. The germline CDR1 and CDR2 sequences are MRHNA and SNTAGT. The CDR3, as DNA: TGTGCCAGCAGTGAAACTAGCGGGGAGCAAGAGACCCAGTACTTC. Translation: CASSETSGEQETQYF.

The V and J genes are TRBV7-9 and TRBJ2-7; D is perhaps TRBD1 (5 bases). V was shortened by 4 bases and J by 5 bases, with 6 bases between the two germline ends. This CDR3 is 11 amino acids long. CDR1 is SEHNR and CDR2 is FQNEAQ in the germline V gene (reference sequence). The CDR3 loop reads CASSSRDEQYF. The CDR3 nucleotides read TGTGCCAGCAGCTCCAGGGACGAGCAGTACTTC.

A single count supports this clone. The chain has TRBV7-9 and TRBJ1-4, with D maybe TRBD1 (5 bases). The CDR3 is 15 residues long. Germline V CDR1 and CDR2: SEHNR, FQNEAQ (reference sequence). V lost 5 bases to trimming and J lost 3 bases, with 13 bases between them. The CDR3 sequence: CASSTPQGANEKLFF. In DNA form, the CDR3 reads TGTGCCAGCAGCACCCCGCAGGGCGCTAATGAAAAACTGTTTTTT.

This chain connects TRBV2 to TRBJ1-1; no definite D call. With 7 bases removed from V and 3 bases from J, the gap between germline ends came to 9 bases. This CDR3 has 12 residues. CDR1 and CDR2 from the germline V gene are SNHLY and FYNNEI. DNA for the CDR3: TGTGCCAGCACCCCGGAGGACACTGAAGCTTTCTTT. Protein product: CASTPEDTEAFF.

This chain joins TRBV6-6 and TRBJ1-1; D is unresolved. V was cut by 7 bases and J by 11 bases, with 26 bases left in between. This CDR3 is built from 15 residues. Germline assignment: CDR1 MNHNY and CDR2 SVGAGI (reference sequence). The DNA of the CDR3 is TGTGCCAGCATGGATGGGCTCCAGGACGTAGCGATGGCTTTCTTT. Translated, it gives CASMDGLQDVAMAFF.

This chain uses TRBV7-9 with TRBJ2-2; no firm D call. The V and J ends lost 3 bases and 5 bases respectively, with 4 bases between them. The CDR3 is 12 amino acids. CDR1 is SEHNR and CDR2 is FQNEAQ in the germline V gene (reference sequence). The CDR3 is CASSFLTGELFF. CDR3 DNA: TGTGCCAGCAGCTTCCTGACCGGGGAGCTGTTTTTT.

The chain joins TRBV6-1 to TRBJ2-7; 8 nucleotides line up with TRBD1. CDR3 size: 11 residues. After removal of 10 bases from V and 6 bases from J, the junction contained 5 bases not matched to a gene. Looked up from germline, CDR1 is MNHNS and CDR2 is SASEGT. The CDR3 DNA follows: TGTGCCACCAGGGGGCTTGTCGAGCAGTACTTC. Protein sequence: CATRGLVEQYF.

For the CDR3, the DNA is TGTGCCAGCAGCAACGACGGGGATGGATACACCGGGGAGCTGTTTTTT. As protein: CASSNDGDGYTGELFF. The chain links TRBV11-2 to TRBJ2-2, with D perhaps matching TRBD2 (5 bases). This CDR3 spans 16 amino acids. The germline V gene has CDR1 SGHAT and CDR2 FQNNGV. Between the trimmed V and J ends, which lost 5 bases and 3 bases, there was a span of 16 bases. Supplemented by reference TRBV11-2 and TRBJ2-2, the full variable domain reads EAGVAQSPRYKIIEKRQSVAFWCNPISGHATLYWYQQILGQGPKLLIQFQNNGVVDDSQLPKDRFSAERLKGVDSTLKIQPAKLEDSAVYLCASSNDGDGYTGELFFGEGSRLTVL.

The CDR3, as DNA: TGTGCCAGCAGCTTGGCGACAGGGTTCTATGGCTACACCTTC. Protein sequence: CASSLATGFYGYTF. V gene TRBV7-9 combines with J gene TRBJ1-2; 7 bases line up with TRBD1. There are 14 residues in the CDR3. J was trimmed by 4 bases and V by 3 bases; bases with no gene match: 5. Germline CDR1 SEHNR, CDR2 FQNEAQ (reference sequence).

This chain connects TRBV7-9 to TRBJ2-7, with 10 bases that match TRBD1. Per germline, CDR1 SEHNR and CDR2 FQNEAQ (reference sequence). V lost 5 bases, J lost 6 bases, and 4 bases stayed unmatched. This CDR3 region has 13 residues. The CDR3 is CASSVGTGVEQYF. The CDR3 DNA sequence: TGTGCCAGCAGCGTCGGGACAGGGGTCGAGCAGTACTTC.

The chain carries TRBV30 and TRBJ1-1, with 7 bases matching TRBD1. Germline values: CDR1 GTSNPN, CDR2 SVGIG (reference sequence). This CDR3 spans 10 amino acids. Here the CDR3 DNA reads TGTGCTCAGGGGGGCACTGAAGCTTTCTTT. Translated, it gives CAQGGTEAFF.

The chain joins TRBV11-2 to TRBJ2-1, with D possibly being TRBD2 (6 bases). Per the germline V gene, CDR1 is SGHAT and CDR2 is FQNNGV. Trimming cost V 1 base and J 6 bases, with 10 bases left between them. The CDR3 is made up of 14 amino acids. The CDR3 sequence is CASSLGRGVNEQFF. The DNA of the CDR3 is TGTGCCAGCAGCTTAGGGCGGGGCGTCAATGAGCAGTTCTTC.

V is TRBV7-8 and J is TRBJ1-1; no reliable D call. CDR3 length: 14 residues. Trimming pared 1 base from V and 1 base from J, leaving 7 bases between. CDR1 is SGHVS and CDR2 is FQNEAQ in the germline V gene. The CDR3 reads CASSLEPTNTEAFF. In DNA form, the CDR3 reads TGTGCCAGCAGCTTAGAGCCTACGAACACTGAAGCTTTCTTT.

The genes are TRBV7-8 and TRBJ2-1; no clear D. Trimming removed 1 base from V and 6 bases from J, with 31 bases in between. The germline gives CDR1 SGHVS, CDR2 FQNEAQ. This CDR3 is 21 amino acids long. The CDR3 DNA reads as TGTGCCAGCAGCTTAGAAGTTTGGTCTGAGACTTCCCACATCTTGGGCAATGAGCAGTTCTTC. It codes for CASSLEVWSETSHILGNEQFF.

This clone was detected only once. The genes are TRBV5-6 and TRBJ2-3; no clear D. The CDR3 length is 16 residues. Deletions cut 1 base from V and 2 bases from J, with 14 bases between. CDR1 and CDR2 from the germline V gene are SGHDT and YYEEEE. The CDR3 loop reads CASSLSPISYTDTQYF. The CDR3 DNA reads TGTGCCAGCAGCTTGTCACCGATAAGCTACACAGATACGCAGTATTTT.